This TCR beta chain comes out of a study of tumor-infiltrating lymphocytes in primary liver carcinoma. The overall study: Tumor stage was T1-T3 N0M0, and tumor size was roughly 4 to 10 cm across.

For each extraction, RNA and DNA were obtained together from around 20-30 mg of unsorted bulk tissue. Trimming pared 6 bases from V and 0 bases from J, leaving 10 bases between. This CDR3 is built from 14 residues. TCR beta cDNA was made from 400 to 500 ng total RNA with a constant-region primer. A slightly modified ARM-PCR protocol with three nested multiplex PCR rounds produced these TCR beta libraries. TRBV1-TRBV30 forward primers paired with a C-beta reverse primer drove the first two PCR rounds, roughly 9 cycles each. TCRdb reprocessed the multiplex PCR reads via MiXCR and lists one record per CDR3 protein. Here the sample spans about 48,000 distinct CDR3 sequences, roughly 77% being singletons.

The chain is built from TRBV12-3 or TRBV12-4 and TRBJ2-3; D gene unclear. The sample comprised liver tumor tissue from sampling region 3. The subset is: tumor region T3, left-lateral pole. The clonotype originates from a man aged 40-49 years with primary liver carcinoma and hepatitis B virus infection. The CDR3 spells CASSLLVSTDTQYF. CDR3 coding DNA: TGTGCCAGCAGCCTCCTCGTAAGCACAGATACGCAGTATTTT.